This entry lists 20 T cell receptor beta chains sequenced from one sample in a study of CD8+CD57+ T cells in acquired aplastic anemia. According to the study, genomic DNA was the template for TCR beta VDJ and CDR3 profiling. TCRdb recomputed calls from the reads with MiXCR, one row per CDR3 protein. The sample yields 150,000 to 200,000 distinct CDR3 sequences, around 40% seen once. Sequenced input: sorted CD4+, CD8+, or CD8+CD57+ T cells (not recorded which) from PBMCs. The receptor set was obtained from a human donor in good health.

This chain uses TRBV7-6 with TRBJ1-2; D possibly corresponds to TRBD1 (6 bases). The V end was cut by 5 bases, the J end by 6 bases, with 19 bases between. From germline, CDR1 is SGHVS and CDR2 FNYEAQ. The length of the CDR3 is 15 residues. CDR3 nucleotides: TGTGCCAGCAGCGTAGGCGCGGGGGCGCGGCATGGCTACACCTTC. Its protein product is CASSVGAGARHGYTF. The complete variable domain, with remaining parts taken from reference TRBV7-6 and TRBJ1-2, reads GAGVSQSPRYKVTKRGQDVALRCDPISGHVSLYWYRQALGQGPEFLTYFNYEAQQDKSGLPNDRFSAERPEGSISTLTIQRTEQRDSAMYRCASSVGAGARHGYTFGSGTRLTVV.

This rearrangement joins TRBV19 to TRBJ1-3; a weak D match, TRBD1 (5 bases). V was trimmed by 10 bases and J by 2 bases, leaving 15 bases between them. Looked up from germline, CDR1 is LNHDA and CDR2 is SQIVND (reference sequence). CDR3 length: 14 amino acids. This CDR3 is CATRVGGTGNTIYF. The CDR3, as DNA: TGTGCCACCAGGGTGGGGGGAACTGGAAACACCATATATTTT.

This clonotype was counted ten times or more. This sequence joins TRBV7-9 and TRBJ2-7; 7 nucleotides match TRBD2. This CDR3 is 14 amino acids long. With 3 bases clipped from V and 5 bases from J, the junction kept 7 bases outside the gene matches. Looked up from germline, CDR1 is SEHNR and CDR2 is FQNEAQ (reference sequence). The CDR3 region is CASSFGSSGHEQYF. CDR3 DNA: TGTGCCAGCAGCTTCGGATCTAGCGGCCACGAGCAGTACTTC.

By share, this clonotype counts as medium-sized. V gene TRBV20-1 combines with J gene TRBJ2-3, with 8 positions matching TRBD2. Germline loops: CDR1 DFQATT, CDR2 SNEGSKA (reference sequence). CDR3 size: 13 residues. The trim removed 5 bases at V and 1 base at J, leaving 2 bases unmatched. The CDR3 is CSAELAGTDTQYF. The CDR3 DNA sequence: TGCAGTGCTGAACTAGCGGGCACAGATACGCAGTATTTT.

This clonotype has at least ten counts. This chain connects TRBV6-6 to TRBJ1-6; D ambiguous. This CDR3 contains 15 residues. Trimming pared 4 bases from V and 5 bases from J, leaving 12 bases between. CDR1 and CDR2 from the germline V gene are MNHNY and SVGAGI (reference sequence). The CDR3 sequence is CASSLDGQHNSPLHF. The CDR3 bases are TGTGCCAGCAGTTTGGACGGCCAGCATAATTCACCCCTCCACTTT.

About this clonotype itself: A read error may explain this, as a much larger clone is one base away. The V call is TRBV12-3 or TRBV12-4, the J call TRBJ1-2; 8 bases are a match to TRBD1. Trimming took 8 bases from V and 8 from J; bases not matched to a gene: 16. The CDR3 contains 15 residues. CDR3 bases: TGTGCCAGCGGTCCGTCCGGCGACAGGGGTGGAGGCTACACCTTC. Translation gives CASGPSGDRGGGYTF.

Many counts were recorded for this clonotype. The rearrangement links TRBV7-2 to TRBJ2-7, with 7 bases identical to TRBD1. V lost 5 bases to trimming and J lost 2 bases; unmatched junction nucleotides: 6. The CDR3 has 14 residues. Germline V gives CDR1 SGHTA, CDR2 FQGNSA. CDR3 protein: CASSEGQYPYEQYF. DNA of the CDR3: TGTGCCAGCAGCGAGGGACAGTACCCCTACGAGCAGTACTTC. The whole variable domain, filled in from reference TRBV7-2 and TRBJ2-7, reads GAGVSQSPSNKVTEKGKDVELRCDPISGHTALYWYRQSLGQGLEFLIYFQGNSAPDKSGLPSDRFSAERTGGSVSTLTIQRTQQEDSAVYLCASSEGQYPYEQYFGPGTRLTVT.

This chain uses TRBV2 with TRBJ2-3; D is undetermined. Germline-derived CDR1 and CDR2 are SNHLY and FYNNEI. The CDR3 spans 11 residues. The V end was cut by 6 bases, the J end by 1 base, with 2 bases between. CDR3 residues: CASRRTDTQYF. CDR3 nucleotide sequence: TGTGCCAGCAGACGCACAGATACGCAGTATTTT.

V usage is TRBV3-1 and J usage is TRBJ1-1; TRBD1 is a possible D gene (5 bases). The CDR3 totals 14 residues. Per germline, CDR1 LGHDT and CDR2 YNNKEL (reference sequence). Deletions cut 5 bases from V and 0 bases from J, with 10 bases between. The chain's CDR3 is CASSRDSLNTEAFF. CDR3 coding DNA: TGTGCCAGCAGCAGAGACAGTCTGAACACTGAAGCTTTCTTT.

CDR3 in DNA: TGCAGTGCTAGACGGGACAGCCAAGAGACCCAGCATTTT. It is translated as CSARRDSQETQHF. The chain links TRBV20-1 to TRBJ1-5; TRBD1 matches at 7 bases. Germline V gives CDR1 DFQATT, CDR2 SNEGSKA (reference sequence). V dropped 2 bases and J dropped 11; count of bases not matched to a gene: 9. The CDR3 sequence is 13 residues long.

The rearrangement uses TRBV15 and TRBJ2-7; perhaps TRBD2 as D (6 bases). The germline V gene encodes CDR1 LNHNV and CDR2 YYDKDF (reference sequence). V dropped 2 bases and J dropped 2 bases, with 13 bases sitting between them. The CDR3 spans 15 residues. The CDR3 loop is CATSRSGTVAYEQYF. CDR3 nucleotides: TGTGCCACCAGCAGATCCGGGACTGTTGCCTACGAGCAGTACTTC.

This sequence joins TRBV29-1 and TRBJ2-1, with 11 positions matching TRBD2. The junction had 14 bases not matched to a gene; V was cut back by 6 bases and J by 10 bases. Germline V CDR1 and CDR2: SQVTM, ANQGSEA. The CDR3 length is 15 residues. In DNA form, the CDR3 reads TGCAGCGTCGTCCCGGGACTAGCGGTCTCTGGGGAGCAGTTCTTC. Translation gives CSVVPGLAVSGEQFF.

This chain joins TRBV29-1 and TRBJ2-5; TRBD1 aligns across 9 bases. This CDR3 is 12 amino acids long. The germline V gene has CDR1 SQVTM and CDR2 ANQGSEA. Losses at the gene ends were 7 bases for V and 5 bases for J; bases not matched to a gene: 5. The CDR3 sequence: CSGQGVSETQYF. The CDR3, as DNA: TGCAGCGGACAGGGGGTGAGTGAGACCCAGTACTTC.

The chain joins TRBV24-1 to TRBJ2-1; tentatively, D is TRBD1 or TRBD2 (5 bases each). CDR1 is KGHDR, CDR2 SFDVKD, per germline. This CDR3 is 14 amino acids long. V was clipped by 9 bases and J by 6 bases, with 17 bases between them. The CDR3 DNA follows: TGTGCCACCGGTCCGTTCTTTGGGGGCAATGAGCAGTTCTTC. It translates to CATGPFFGGNEQFF.

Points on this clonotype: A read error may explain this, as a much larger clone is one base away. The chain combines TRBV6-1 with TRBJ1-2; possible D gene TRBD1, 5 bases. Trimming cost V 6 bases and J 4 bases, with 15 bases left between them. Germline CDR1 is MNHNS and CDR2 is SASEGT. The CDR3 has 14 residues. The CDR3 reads CASRPGPTIYGYTF. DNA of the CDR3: TGTGCCAGCAGACCGGGACCGACAATCTATGGCTACACCTTC.

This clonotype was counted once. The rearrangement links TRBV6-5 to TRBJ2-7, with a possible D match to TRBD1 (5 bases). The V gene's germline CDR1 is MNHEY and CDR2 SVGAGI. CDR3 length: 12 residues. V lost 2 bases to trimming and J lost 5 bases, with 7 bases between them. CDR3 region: CASSYPRDEQYF. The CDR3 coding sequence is TGTGCCAGCAGTTACCCCAGGGACGAGCAGTACTTC.

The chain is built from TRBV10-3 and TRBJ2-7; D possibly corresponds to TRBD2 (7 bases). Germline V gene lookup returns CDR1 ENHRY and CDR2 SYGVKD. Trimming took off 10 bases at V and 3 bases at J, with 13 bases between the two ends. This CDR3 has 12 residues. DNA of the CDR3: TGTGCCAAACAGGGAGGGGACTACGAGCAGTACTTC. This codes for CAKQGGDYEQYF.

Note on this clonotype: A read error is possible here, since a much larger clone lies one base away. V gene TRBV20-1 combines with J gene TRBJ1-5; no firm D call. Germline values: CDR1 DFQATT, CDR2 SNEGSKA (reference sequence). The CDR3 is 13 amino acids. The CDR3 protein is CGAVSGRNQPQHF. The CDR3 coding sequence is TGCGGTGCTGTCAGTGGCCGCAATCAGCCCCAGCATTTT.

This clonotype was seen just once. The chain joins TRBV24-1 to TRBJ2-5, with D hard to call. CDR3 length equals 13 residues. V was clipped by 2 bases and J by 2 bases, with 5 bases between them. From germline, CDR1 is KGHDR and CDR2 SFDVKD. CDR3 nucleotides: TGTGCCACCAGTGATTGGGATCAAGAGACCCAGTACTTC. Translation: CATSDWDQETQYF.

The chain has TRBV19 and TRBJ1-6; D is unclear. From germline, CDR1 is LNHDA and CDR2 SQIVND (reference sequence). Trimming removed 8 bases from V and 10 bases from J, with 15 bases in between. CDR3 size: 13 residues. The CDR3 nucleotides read TGTGCCAGTGGCGAAGTCGGGGAGTCACCCCTCCACTTT. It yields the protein CASGEVGESPLHF.